Shown below are 14 T cell receptor beta chains from a single sample sequenced in a study of regulatory T cells in long-lasting Graves disease. HTBI primers from iRepertoire and Arm-PCR of CDR3 regions yielded the TCR beta libraries. TCRdb reprocessed the multiplex PCR reads with MiXCR, giving one entry per CDR3 protein. The table records hundreds of thousands of distinct CDR3 sequences, about 16% of them present only once. The time point is: newly diagnosed GD, antithyroid drugs for less than 3 months. From RNA extracted from PBMCs, the TCR library was made. This same sample was also part of a study on T cells in Graves' hyperthyroidism and ophthalmopathy.

Here the sequenced sample was peripheral blood mononuclear cells (PBMCs), taken at new diagnosis, from a patient treated with antithyroid drugs. These receptors all stem from a woman aged 35-65 years with Graves disease.

The V gene is TRBV18, the J gene TRBJ2-5; possible D gene TRBD2, 5 bases. Germline V lookup: CDR1 KGHSH, CDR2 LQKENI. The V end was cut by 3 bases, the J end by 5 bases, with 16 bases between. The CDR3 covers 15 residues. CDR3 bases: TGTGCCAGCTCACCCCTAGCCGGGATGTGGGAGACCCAGTACTTC. Amino acid sequence: CASSPLAGMWETQYF.

This clonotype was detected ten times or more. The V and J genes are TRBV2 and TRBJ1-5; 8 positions agree with TRBD1. The CDR3 consists of 14 residues. Germline V lookup: CDR1 SNHLY, CDR2 FYNNEI. The junction had 1 base not matched to a gene; V was cut back by 6 bases and J by 0 bases. The CDR3 loop reads CASRTGVSNQPQHF. The DNA for the CDR3 is TGTGCCAGCAGGACAGGGGTTAGCAATCAGCCCCAGCATTTT.

This clonotype occurred a few times. The J gene is TRBJ2-3, the V gene TRBV9; 7 bases match TRBD1. Germline V gene data show CDR1 as SGDLS and CDR2 as YYNGEE. This CDR3 contains 15 residues. Trimming at V came to 2 bases and at J to 0 bases, leaving 3 bases not matched to a gene. CDR3 DNA sequence: TGTGCCAGCAGCGTCACAGGGGTTAGCACAGATACGCAGTATTTT. Protein sequence: CASSVTGVSTDTQYF. The entire variable domain, with the rest obtained from reference TRBV9 and TRBJ2-3, is as follows: DSGVTQTPKHLITATGQRVTLRCSPRSGDLSVYWYQQSLDQGLQFLIQYYNGEERAKGNILERFSAQQFPDLHSELNLSSLELGDSALYFCASSVTGVSTDTQYFGPGTRLTVL.

The chain has TRBV2 and TRBJ1-4; 9 nucleotides line up with TRBD1. This CDR3 has 16 residues. V lost 5 bases, J lost 3 bases, and 7 bases stayed unmatched. Germline CDR1 reads SNHLY; CDR2 reads FYNNEI. This chain's CDR3 is CASSYRDREPNEKLFF. The CDR3 bases are TGTGCCAGCAGTTACCGGGACAGGGAACCTAATGAAAAACTGTTTTTT.

The chain recombines TRBV12-3 or TRBV12-4 with TRBJ2-7; 9 nucleotides align to TRBD1. V was pared by 3 bases and J by 2 bases, with 5 bases of the junction left unmatched. The CDR3 has 15 residues. CDR3 DNA: TGTGCCAGCAGTTTTGGGACAGGGAAGGCCTACGAGCAGTACTTC. Protein: CASSFGTGKAYEQYF.

The chain couples TRBV7-9 to TRBJ1-1; D is unclear. With 1 base removed from V and 5 bases from J, the gap between germline ends came to 11 bases. CDR3 length equals 14 residues. Per the germline V gene, CDR1 is SEHNR and CDR2 is FQNEAQ (reference sequence). The CDR3 DNA follows: TGTGCCAGCAGCTTAGGAGCTCTAGGGACTGAAGCTTTCTTT. It specifies CASSLGALGTEAFF.

The rearrangement links TRBV19 to TRBJ1-2; D remains unclear. CDR3 size: 15 residues. Trimming removed 5 bases at V and 3 bases at J, with 16 bases between. The V gene's germline CDR1 is LNHDA and CDR2 SQIVND (reference sequence). The CDR3 nucleotides read TGTGCCAGTAGTGTCTACCCGGAGGTTCACTATGGCTACACCTTC. The encoded protein is CASSVYPEVHYGYTF.

The chain recombines TRBV12-3 or TRBV12-4 with TRBJ2-5; D not certain. This CDR3 is 13 amino acids long. V lost 2 bases and J 3 bases, leaving 7 bases between the germline ends. Here the CDR3 DNA reads TGTGCCAGCAGTTTACTCTCGGAAGAGACCCAGTACTTC. Translation: CASSLLSEETQYF.

This clonotype was picked up many times. The V and J genes are TRBV12-3 or TRBV12-4 and TRBJ2-3; the D gene could be TRBD1 or TRBD2 (6 bases each). The CDR3 is 15 residues long. With 6 bases removed from V and 4 bases from J, the gap between germline ends came to 17 bases. Written as DNA, the CDR3 is TGTGCCAGCAGGACGAGGGACGGGGGCGCAGATACGCAGTATTTT. It yields the protein CASRTRDGGADTQYF.

This clonotype came up many times. The chain is built from TRBV20-1 and TRBJ2-3; a weak D match, TRBD2 (5 bases). The CDR3 is made up of 16 amino acids. V was shortened by 3 bases and J by 1 base, with 17 bases between the two germline ends. Germline V gives CDR1 DFQATT, CDR2 SNEGSKA (reference sequence). CDR3 in amino acids: CSARVRLAGGTDTQYF. The CDR3 DNA reads as TGCAGTGCTAGGGTCCGGCTAGCCGGCGGCACAGATACGCAGTATTTT.

A few counts support this clonotype. The chain recombines TRBV5-6 with TRBJ1-5; D not certain. V lost 0 bases and J lost 2, with 12 bases in between. The CDR3 is 16 amino acids. Germline CDR1 SGHDT, CDR2 YYEEEE. The CDR3 DNA sequence: TGTGCCAGCAGCTTGGCTGGGGATTGGGGCAATCAGCCCCAGCATTTT. It encodes CASSLAGDWGNQPQHF.

The rearrangement links TRBV9 to TRBJ1-6; no reliable D call. The V gene's germline CDR1 is SGDLS and CDR2 YYNGEE. The CDR3 contains 14 residues. V lost 2 bases and J lost 6, with 9 bases in between. The chain's CDR3 is CASSVSSLNSPLHF. The CDR3 coding sequence is TGTGCCAGCAGCGTCTCGTCCCTTAATTCACCCCTCCACTTT.

Ten or more counts support this clonotype. This chain's CDR3 is CASSFQDRAYNEQFF. The CDR3, as DNA: TGTGCCAGCAGCTTTCAGGACAGGGCCTACAATGAGCAGTTCTTC. V is TRBV11-1 and J is TRBJ2-1; 8 positions agree with TRBD1. The CDR3 is 15 amino acids. The V gene end was trimmed by 3 bases and the J gene end by 2 bases; junction bases not matched to a gene: 3. The germline gives CDR1 SGHAT, CDR2 FQDESV (reference sequence).

This chain connects TRBV20-1 to TRBJ2-5; the D is unclear. The CDR3 contains 11 residues. Germline-derived CDR1 and CDR2 are DFQATT and SNEGSKA (reference sequence). In nucleotides, the CDR3 is TGCAGCGGTCTCAGAGGAGAGACCCAGTACTTC. Translating gives CSGLRGETQYF.